This TCR beta chain was sequenced during a study of CD8 T cells in ankylosing spondylitis. Findings and limits, study-wide: Seemingly distinctive of ankylosing spondylitis blood was a TCR beta motif formed by eight highly homologous variants. A subset of motif variants has previously been described in the synovial fluid and blood of reactive arthritis.

Libraries of TCR beta came from quantitative 5'-RACE with molecular barcodes. TCRdb independently ran MiXCR on the 5' RACE reads; one entry per CDR3 protein. The sample comprises 100,000 to 150,000 distinct CDR3 sequences, about a tenth of which are singletons, and 2.5% to 3.5% rests with the top ten. The CDR3 has 15 residues. From germline, CDR1 is DFQATT and CDR2 SNEGSKA (reference sequence). V shed 1 base, J shed 4 bases, and the junction held 6 bases outside the gene matches. The table lists this clonotype with many counts. The antigen is undetermined. This clonotype was sampled from a male donor with ankylosing spondylitis or in good health (not recorded which). Sequenced material: blood, either unsorted or a sorted T cell fraction (not recorded which). V and J are TRBV20-1 and TRBJ2-2, with TRBD2 matching over 7 bases. Here the CDR3 DNA reads TGCAGTGCTAGAGGCTCGGGAGGTTTCACCGGGGAGCTGTTTTTT. Its translation is CSARGSGGFTGELFF.